A single sample gave rise to the 31 T cell receptor beta chains below, sequenced in a study of graft-versus-host responses after intestinal transplantation. This table comes from immunoSEQ multiplex PCR, and its TCRdb copy is limited to in-frame clones, with some not included. The sample lists tens of thousands of clones; around 90% were seen once. Sequencing used PBMCs, obtained 650 to 690 days after intestinal transplant. The receptors derive from a human patient who received an intestinal transplant, so some T cells may come from the graft donor.

V and J are TRBV25-1 and TRBJ1-2; D is ambiguous. The CDR3 length is 13 residues. The germline V gene has CDR1 MGHDK and CDR2 SYGVNS. Trimming shortened V by 7 bases and J by 6 bases, and 15 bases separated the two germline ends. The CDR3 here is CASTQQKNNGYTF. As DNA, the CDR3 is TGTGCCAGCACGCAACAGAAAAATAATGGCTACACCTTC.

This chain uses TRBV2 with TRBJ1-2; D not resolved. The germline V gene encodes CDR1 SNHLY and CDR2 FYNNEI. V was clipped by 0 bases and J by 9 bases, with 5 bases between them. The CDR3 runs 11 residues. The DNA for the CDR3 is TGTGCCAGCAGTGAAGCGGAGAGCTACACCTTC. It translates to CASSEAESYTF.

This chain connects TRBV5-6 to TRBJ2-7; D is undetermined. The CDR3 consists of 15 residues. V was pared by 3 bases and J by 7 bases, with 20 bases between. Looked up from germline, CDR1 is SGHDT and CDR2 is YYEEEE. The CDR3 bases are TGTGCCAGCAGCTCCCCGGGTTTAACCCTACGGGAGCAGTACTTC. It codes for CASSSPGLTLREQYF.

The J gene is TRBJ1-2, the V gene TRBV20-1; no clear D gene. V lost 2 bases and J lost 4, with 5 bases in between. The CDR3 is made up of 11 amino acids. Per germline, CDR1 DFQATT and CDR2 SNEGSKA (reference sequence). The CDR3 nucleotides are TGCAGTGCTAGATCTGTCTATGGCTACACCTTC. As protein: CSARSVYGYTF.

This chain uses TRBV6-1 with TRBJ2-1; TRBD1 aligns across 9 bases. Germline V CDR1 and CDR2: MNHNS, SASEGT. The V gene end was trimmed by 4 bases and the J gene end by 7 bases; junction bases not matched to a gene: 8. The CDR3 spans 15 residues. Written as DNA, the CDR3 is TGTGCCAGCAGTGGGGCGGGACAGGGATATAATGAGCAGTTCTTC. Protein: CASSGAGQGYNEQFF.

The J gene is TRBJ2-3, the V gene TRBV5-1, with D unresolved. This CDR3 region has 12 residues. Germline CDR1 SGHRS, CDR2 YFSETQ. Trimming pared 2 bases from V and 2 bases from J, leaving 3 bases between. CDR3 sequence (DNA): TGCGCCAGCAGCTTAAACACAGATACGCAGTATTTT. Its protein product is CASSLNTDTQYF. Together with reference TRBV5-1 and TRBJ2-3, the CDR3 gives the full variable domain: KAGVTQTPRYLIKTRGQQVTLSCSPISGHRSVSWYQQTPGQGLQFLFEYFSETQRNKGNFPGRFSGRQFSNSRSEMNVSTLELGDSALYLCASSLNTDTQYFGPGTRLTVL.

CDR3 nucleotides: TGTGCCAGCAGCTTATTCTCGGGAACTAGCCCCACAGATACGCAGTATTTT. It yields the protein CASSLFSGTSPTDTQYF. The V gene is TRBV7-8, the J gene TRBJ2-3; D might be TRBD2 (6 bases). Trimming left V 2 bases short and J 2 bases short, with 17 bases between. Looked up from germline, CDR1 is SGHVS and CDR2 is FQNEAQ. The CDR3 is made up of 17 amino acids.

The DNA for the CDR3 is TGTGCCAGCAGCCAGCGATACGAGCAGTACTTC. This sequence encodes CASSQRYEQYF. The rearrangement uses TRBV2 and TRBJ2-7; no definite D call. In germline, CDR1 is SNHLY, CDR2 FYNNEI. The CDR3 loop spans 11 amino acids. V was cut by 6 bases and J by 4 bases, with 7 bases left in between.

The chain uses TRBV21-1 and TRBJ2-5. TRBV21-1 is assigned pseudogene status. The CDR3 runs to 17 residues. The CDR3 is CASGSAPWITKQETQYF. In DNA, the CDR3 is TGTGCCAGCGGTTCTGCACCTTGGATAACCAAACAAGAGACCCAGTACTTC.

The CDR3: CASSQESRDYYGYTF. The CDR3 region has the DNA TGTGCCAGCAGCCAAGAATCCAGGGATTACTATGGCTACACCTTC. The genes are TRBV14 and TRBJ1-2; possible D gene TRBD1, 5 bases. V lost 0 bases, J lost 3 bases, and 11 bases lay in between. This CDR3 spans 15 amino acids. Germline V CDR1 and CDR2: SGHDN, FVKESK. The full variable domain, completed using reference TRBV14 and TRBJ1-2, is EAGVTQFPSHSVIEKGQTVTLRCDPISGHDNLYWYRRVMGKEIKFLLHFVKESKQDESGMPNNRFLAERTGGTYSTLKVQPAELEDSGVYFCASSQESRDYYGYTFGSGTRLTVV.

Comment on this clone: The junction shows a germline mismatch at one end, possibly a read error. The V and J genes are TRBV7-7 and TRBJ1-6, with D perhaps matching TRBD1 (5 bases). Germline CDR1 reads SSHAT; CDR2 reads FNYEAQ (reference sequence). This CDR3 has 15 amino acids. The CDR3: CASSPRDVNNSPLHF. In DNA form, the CDR3 reads TGCGCCAGCAGCCCCCGGGACGTCAATAATTCACCCCTCCACTTT.

V gene TRBV5-3 combines with J gene TRBJ1-2; 7 bases line up with TRBD1. TRBV5-3 is an open reading frame whose function is uncertain. J gave up 4 bases and V 9 bases, and 12 bases lay outside the gene matches. This CDR3 region has 14 residues. CDR3 residues: CATTTGDVLYGYTF. The CDR3 nucleotides are TGTGCCACTACCACAGGGGACGTCCTCTATGGCTACACCTTC.

The chain joins TRBV21-1 to TRBJ1-2. TRBV21-1 is labeled a pseudogene. This CDR3 has 14 residues. CDR3 DNA sequence: TGTGCCAGCAGCAAAGCGGGGGGAAACTATGGCTACACCTTC. Its protein product is CASSKAGGNYGYTF.

The chain combines TRBV4-1 with TRBJ1-1, with D hard to call. The CDR3 spans 16 residues. Trimming removed 0 bases at V and 1 base at J, with 12 bases between. CDR1 is MGHRA, CDR2 YSYEKL, per germline. The CDR3 bases are TGCGCCAGCAGCCAAGAGGGAGGGCGGAAGAACACTGAAGCTTTCTTT. Amino acid sequence: CASSQEGGRKNTEAFF.

The J gene is TRBJ2-3, the V gene TRBV6-6; no firm D call. V was shortened by 6 bases and J by 4 bases, with 8 bases between the two germline ends. This CDR3 comprises 12 residues. The germline V gene encodes CDR1 MNHNY and CDR2 SVGAGI (reference sequence). Here the CDR3 reads CASRASADTQYF. The CDR3 DNA sequence: TGTGCCAGCAGGGCGTCGGCAGATACGCAGTATTTT.

The chain recombines TRBV10-3 with TRBJ1-5; the match to TRBD1 covers 9 bases. Germline CDR1 reads ENHRY; CDR2 reads SYGVKD. Trimming at V came to 6 bases and at J to 7 bases, leaving 4 bases not matched to a gene. The CDR3 totals 13 residues. As DNA, the CDR3 is TGTGCCATCAGCAGGACAGGGGTGCAGCCCCAGCATTTT. This codes for CAISRTGVQPQHF.

The chain is built from TRBV6-5 and TRBJ2-3; maybe TRBD1 (5 bases). This CDR3 is 14 amino acids long. Trimming cost V 6 bases and J 6 bases, with 16 bases left between them. From germline, CDR1 is MNHEY and CDR2 SVGAGI. The CDR3 reads CASSRPSGADTQYF. The CDR3, as DNA: TGTGCCAGCAGCCGCCCCTCTGGGGCCGATACGCAGTATTTT.

V is TRBV27 and J is TRBJ1-2; D might be TRBD1 (5 bases). CDR3 length: 13 residues. Trimming left V 6 bases short and J 5 bases short, with 13 bases between. Germline assignment: CDR1 MNHEY and CDR2 SMNVEV (reference sequence). Written as DNA, the CDR3 is TGTGCCAGCAGCCCCTCCGGGACTTATGGCTACACCTTC. It translates to CASSPSGTYGYTF.

The rearrangement joins TRBV5-1 to TRBJ1-3, with 10 bases lining up with TRBD1. The germline CDR1 and CDR2 sequences are SGHRS and YFSETQ. CDR3 length: 15 residues. With V trimmed by 6 bases and J by 3 bases, 6 bases remained unmatched. Written as DNA, the CDR3 is TGCGCCAGCAAGTCGGGACAGGGGTATGGAAACACCATATATTTT. Its protein is CASKSGQGYGNTIYF.

J is TRBJ2-3 and V is TRBV6-4; 7 positions agree with TRBD1. The CDR3 has 14 amino acids. V lost 2 bases and J lost 3; bases outside the gene matches: 2. CDR1 is MRHNA, CDR2 SNTAGT, per germline. Written as DNA, the CDR3 is TGTGCCAGCAGTGACAGGGGGCCTACAGATACGCAGTATTTT. Its translation is CASSDRGPTDTQYF.

This chain joins TRBV11-3 and TRBJ1-1, with D perhaps TRBD1 (5 bases). Germline V CDR1 and CDR2: SGHNT, YENEEA. Trimming removed 6 bases at V and 7 bases at J, with 18 bases between. The CDR3 contains 14 residues. CDR3 DNA: TGTGCCAGCAGTCAAGCCCCCAGGGAGCTTGAAGCTTTCTTT. This translates into CASSQAPRELEAFF.

This chain links TRBV11-1 with TRBJ1-6, with 8 nucleotides matching TRBD1. The junction had 5 bases not matched to a gene; V was cut back by 1 base and J by 9 bases. This CDR3 is 15 amino acids long. Germline V gene lookup returns CDR1 SGHAT and CDR2 FQDESV (reference sequence). The CDR3 spells CASSLVGQGTSPLHF. The CDR3 DNA sequence: TGTGCCAGCAGCTTAGTTGGACAGGGAACTTCACCCCTCCACTTT.

This clone was counted a single time. The chain couples TRBV5-1 to TRBJ2-3, with D perhaps given as TRBD1 or TRBD2 (5 bases each). The CDR3 contains 14 residues. V lost 4 bases, J lost 6 bases, and 15 bases lay in between. Germline CDR1 SGHRS, CDR2 YFSETQ. This chain's CDR3 is CASSQNPRGDTQYF. In DNA, the CDR3 is TGCGCCAGCAGCCAGAACCCCCGGGGCGATACGCAGTATTTT.

This chain connects TRBV6-6 to TRBJ2-5; D remains ambiguous. V lost 5 bases to trimming and J lost 5 bases, with 6 bases between them. The germline V gene encodes CDR1 MNHNY and CDR2 SVGAGI (reference sequence). The length of the CDR3 is 11 residues. The CDR3 spells CASSKTETQYF. The CDR3 bases are TGTGCCAGCAGTAAAACTGAGACCCAGTACTTC.

The chain couples TRBV4-1 to TRBJ1-3; tentatively, D is TRBD1 (6 bases). CDR3 length: 15 residues. Trimming pared 5 bases from V and 0 bases from J, leaving 11 bases between. Germline loops: CDR1 MGHRA, CDR2 YSYEKL. CDR3 residues: CASSRTVLSGNTIYF. The CDR3, as DNA: TGCGCCAGCAGCAGGACAGTTCTCTCTGGAAACACCATATATTTT.

CDR3 loop: CASSYSSTPAGNTIYF. The CDR3 DNA reads TGTGCCAGCAGTTACTCGTCGACACCCGCTGGAAACACCATATATTTT. The chain combines TRBV6-5 with TRBJ1-3; no reliable D call. Germline CDR1 is MNHEY and CDR2 is SVGAGI. The CDR3 sequence is 16 residues long. V was shortened by 0 bases and J by 2 bases, with 11 bases between the two germline ends.

This chain uses TRBV6-5 with TRBJ2-7, with D unresolved. V was trimmed by 6 bases and J by 0 bases, leaving 12 bases between them. Germline CDR1 MNHEY, CDR2 SVGAGI. This CDR3 region has 14 residues. CDR3 sequence (DNA): TGTGCCAGCAGAATTGGTTTAAGCTCCTACGAGCAGTACTTC. This codes for CASRIGLSSYEQYF.

This rearrangement joins TRBV6-1 to TRBJ1-5, with D perhaps matching TRBD1 (5 bases). V lost 6 bases and J lost 3, with 12 bases in between. This CDR3 comprises 14 residues. Germline V CDR1 and CDR2: MNHNS, SASEGT. The CDR3 coding sequence is TGTGCCAGCAGGCTAGGACAAATCAATCAGCCCCAGCATTTT. It codes for CASRLGQINQPQHF.

J is TRBJ1-2 and V is TRBV7-9; 8 bases line up with TRBD1. Germline lookup yields CDR1 SEHNR and CDR2 FQNEAQ (reference sequence). The junction had 9 bases not matched to a gene; V was cut back by 2 bases and J by 4 bases. The CDR3 spans 16 residues. The CDR3 bases are TGTGCCAGCAGCTTAAATTCCCAGGGGGCGGGCTATGGCTACACCTTC. Encoded protein: CASSLNSQGAGYGYTF.

Only one count was recorded for this clone. This chain connects TRBV9 to TRBJ2-1; no definite D call. The CDR3 spans 12 residues. The V end lost 0 bases, the J end lost 6 bases, and 4 bases lay between the germline ends. Germline-derived CDR1 and CDR2 are SGDLS and YYNGEE. CDR3 protein: CASSVGANEQFF. For the CDR3, the DNA is TGTGCCAGCAGCGTAGGGGCCAATGAGCAGTTCTTC.

The chain uses TRBV5-1 and TRBJ1-1; maybe TRBD1 (5 bases). V gave up 4 bases and J gave up 6 bases, with 16 bases separating them. The CDR3 runs 14 residues. Germline CDR1 and CDR2: SGHRS and YFSETQ. CDR3 amino acids: CASSTFTGTPEAFF. The CDR3 nucleotides are TGCGCCAGCAGCACGTTTACGGGGACCCCTGAAGCTTTCTTT.